Described below is a single T cell receptor (beta chain) sequence and its context. This sample was taken from a study of blood T cell repertoires in COVID-19. Study information: Nucleic acid was either cDNA or gDNA, and it came from T cells, B-cell-depleted T cells, or PBMCs.

The repertoire was sequenced with immunoSEQ multiplex PCR; TCRdb's copy has only in-frame clones and lacks some. In the table there are roughly 160,000 clones, roughly 83% of which are singletons. The receptor was isolated from a woman aged 60 to 75 with acute or convalescent COVID-19. What was sequenced was peripheral blood.

CDR3 nucleotide sequence: TGTGCCAGCAGTTTGTCACAGGGTACGAATGGCTACACCTTC. Protein: CASSLSQGTNGYTF. The chain combines TRBV28 with TRBJ1-2, with D tentatively TRBD1 (6 bases). The germline V gene encodes CDR1 MDHEN and CDR2 SYDVKM. The germline V and J ends were trimmed by 3 bases and 6 bases, with 14 bases remaining between them. The CDR3 sequence is 14 residues long.